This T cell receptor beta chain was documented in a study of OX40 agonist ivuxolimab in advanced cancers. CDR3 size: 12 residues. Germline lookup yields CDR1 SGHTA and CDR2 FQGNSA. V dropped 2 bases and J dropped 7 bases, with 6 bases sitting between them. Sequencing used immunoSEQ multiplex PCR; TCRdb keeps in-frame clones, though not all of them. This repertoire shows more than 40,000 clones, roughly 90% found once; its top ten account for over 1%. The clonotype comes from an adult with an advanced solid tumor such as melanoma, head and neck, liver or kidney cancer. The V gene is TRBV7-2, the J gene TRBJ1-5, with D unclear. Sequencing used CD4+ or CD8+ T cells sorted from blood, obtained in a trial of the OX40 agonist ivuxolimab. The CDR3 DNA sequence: TGTGCCAGCAGCTTACTTGGACAGCCCCAGCATTTT. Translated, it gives CASSLLGQPQHF. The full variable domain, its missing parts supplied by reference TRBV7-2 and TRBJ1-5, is GAGVSQSPSNKVTEKGKDVELRCDPISGHTALYWYRQSLGQGLEFLIYFQGNSAPDKSGLPSDRFSAERTGGSVSTLTIQRTQQEDSAVYLCASSLLGQPQHFGDGTRLSIL.